Listed below are T cell receptor beta chains from one sample, sequenced in a study of blood T cell repertoires in COVID-19. Sequencing was performed with immunoSEQ multiplex PCR; in TCRdb, only in-frame clones are kept and a portion is missing. Of 70,000 to 95,000 clones detected, approximately 78% appear once; the ten largest clones hold about a fifth. Sequencing input: peripheral blood. These receptors were taken from a human donor in a cohort sampled during active COVID-19. Both conserved end residues are part of each CDR3. Rows may omit the clone size; those that give it use once, few, many or a size class.

clone size: once
J gene: TRBJ2-7
V gene: TRBV19
CDR3 length: 14
CDR3 protein: CASKPQWDSYEQYF

clone size: NA
J gene: TRBJ2-7
V gene: TRBV12-3/TRBV12-4
CDR3 length: 13
CDR3 protein: CASTRIPGDEQYF

clone size: NA
J gene: TRBJ1-1
V gene: TRBV6-6
CDR3 length: 14
CDR3 protein: CASSRGTGNTEAFF

clone size: NA
J gene: TRBJ1-2
V gene: TRBV5-1
CDR3 length: 13
CDR3 protein: CASSLDRSGGYTF

clone size: NA
J gene: TRBJ2-2
V gene: TRBV5-4
CDR3 length: 16
CDR3 protein: CASRRAGRTNTGELFF

clone size: NA
J gene: TRBJ1-4
V gene: TRBV28
CDR3 length: 15
CDR3 protein: CASSPPDLSDEKLFF

clone size: NA
J gene: TRBJ1-3
V gene: TRBV28
CDR3 length: 11
CDR3 protein: CASSVGNTIYF

clone size: few
J gene: TRBJ1-5
V gene: TRBV19
CDR3 length: 16
CDR3 protein: CASSISSSVRVQPQHF

clone size: NA
J gene: TRBJ2-3
V gene: TRBV4-2
CDR3 length: 14
CDR3 protein: CASSQDGGLDTQYF

clone size: NA
J gene: TRBJ2-5
V gene: TRBV7-2
CDR3 length: 16
CDR3 protein: CASSKLAGGPGETQYF

clone size: NA
J gene: TRBJ1-1
V gene: TRBV28
CDR3 length: 12
CDR3 protein: CASSFTGAEAFF

clone size: NA
J gene: TRBJ1-2
V gene: TRBV9
CDR3 length: 13
CDR3 protein: CASSPRQRDGYTF

clone size: once
J gene: TRBJ2-7
V gene: TRBV28
CDR3 length: 14
CDR3 protein: CASSRRPQTYEQYF

clone size: NA
J gene: TRBJ1-5
V gene: TRBV2
CDR3 length: 15
CDR3 protein: CASTLSSGANQPQHF

clone size: few
J gene: TRBJ2-4
V gene: TRBV19
CDR3 length: 13
CDR3 protein: CASSPLGGNIQYF

clone size: NA
J gene: TRBJ2-3
V gene: TRBV27
CDR3 length: 20
CDR3 protein: CASSLSYPGLAGSSTDTQYF

clone size: NA
J gene: TRBJ1-5
V gene: TRBV7-9
CDR3 length: 15
CDR3 protein: CASSAEAGTRQPQHF

clone size: NA
J gene: TRBJ1-2
V gene: TRBV6-6
CDR3 length: 11
CDR3 protein: CASSSVGGYTF

clone size: NA
J gene: TRBJ2-3
V gene: TRBV5-5
CDR3 length: 15
CDR3 protein: CASSFMEGTTDTQYF

clone size: NA
J gene: TRBJ1-2
V gene: TRBV25-1
CDR3 length: 12
CDR3 protein: CASSEYGDGYTF

clone size: once
J gene: TRBJ1-2
V gene: TRBV4-2
CDR3 length: 15
CDR3 protein: CASSHDRGTNYGYTF

clone size: NA
J gene: TRBJ1-4
V gene: TRBV5-1
CDR3 length: 14
CDR3 protein: CASSLGGPNEKLFF

clone size: NA
J gene: TRBJ2-1
V gene: TRBV5-1
CDR3 length: 16
CDR3 protein: CASSLGQGAVYNEQFF

clone size: NA
J gene: TRBJ1-3
V gene: TRBV5-5
CDR3 length: 12
CDR3 protein: CASSLAADTIYF

clone size: NA
J gene: TRBJ1-2
V gene: TRBV7-3
CDR3 length: 13
CDR3 protein: CASSSDRGYGYTF

clone size: many
J gene: TRBJ2-2
V gene: TRBV27
CDR3 length: 16
CDR3 protein: CASRGWDFPNTGELFF

clone size: NA
J gene: TRBJ1-1
V gene: TRBV15
CDR3 length: 16
CDR3 protein: CATSTRIQGSRTEAFF

clone size: NA
J gene: TRBJ1-4
V gene: TRBV14
CDR3 length: 16
CDR3 protein: CASSLAGTGINEKLFF

clone size: NA
J gene: TRBJ2-5
V gene: TRBV7-6
CDR3 length: 15
CDR3 protein: CASSLMAGSQETQYF